The present T cell receptor (beta chain) was sequenced within a study of beta chain features in type 1 diabetes. V lost 1 base and J 2 bases, leaving 6 bases between the germline ends. The germline V gene has CDR1 LNHNV and CDR2 YYDKDF (reference sequence). This CDR3 comprises 13 residues. Whole-study findings and limits: Significant though moderate, a shortening of TCRB CDR3s appeared in all four CD4+ subsets of Type 1 diabetes patients. The similarity of naive, central memory and Treg TCRB repertoires appeared greater among patients than among healthy donors. Type 1 diabetes patients had VDJ junctions that carried fewer insertions and more deletions.

Of note for this clone: The antigen is undetermined.

Every bit of the isolated RNA underwent reverse transcription, so sequencing read expressed TCRB transcripts. The study sequenced naive, central memory and regulatory T cell samples to an average of around 3.5 million reads. Profiled with immunoSEQ multiplex PCR; TCRdb holds only in-frame clones, not every one. The table includes around 330,000 clones, approximately 10% detected once. The sample taken for sequencing was naive CD4+ T cells from blood. The clonotype comes from a woman aged 25-40 years in good health. The chain links TRBV15 to TRBJ2-7, with D perhaps TRBD2 (6 bases). The CDR3 loop reads CATSRGLAYEQYF. The CDR3 nucleotides are TGTGCCACCAGCAGAGGACTAGCCTACGAGCAGTACTTC.